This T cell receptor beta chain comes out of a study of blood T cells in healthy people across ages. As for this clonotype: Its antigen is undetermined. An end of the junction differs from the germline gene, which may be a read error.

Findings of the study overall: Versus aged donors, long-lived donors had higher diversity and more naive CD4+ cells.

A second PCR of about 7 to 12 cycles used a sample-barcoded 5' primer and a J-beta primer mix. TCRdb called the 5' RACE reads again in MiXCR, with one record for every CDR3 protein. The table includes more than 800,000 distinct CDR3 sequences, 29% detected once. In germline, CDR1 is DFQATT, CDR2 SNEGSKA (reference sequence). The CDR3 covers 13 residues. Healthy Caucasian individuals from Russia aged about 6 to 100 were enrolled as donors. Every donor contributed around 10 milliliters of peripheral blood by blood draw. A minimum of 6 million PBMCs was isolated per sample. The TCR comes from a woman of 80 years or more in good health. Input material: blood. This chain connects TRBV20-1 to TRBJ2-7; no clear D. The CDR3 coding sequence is TGCAGTGCTAGAGTCCTTTTGACTGGTGAGCAGGACTTC. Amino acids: CSARVLLTGEQDF.